The 7 T cell receptor beta chains given below trace back to one sample, sequenced in a study of post-analysis software for immune sequencing data. Findings and limits, study-wide: TRBV5-6, TRBV5-1 and TRBV20-1 were among about 5 TRBV segments more frequent in patients than controls.

Unique molecular identifiers featured in each of the TCR beta cDNA libraries. TCRdb passed the PCR reads through MiXCR, listing each CDR3 protein once. The table includes about 800,000 distinct CDR3 sequences, about 32% detected once. These receptors lack a known antigen. Sequencing used blood. Receptors were obtained from a girl aged 5-17 years with multiple sclerosis.

The chain links TRBV9 to TRBJ2-1, with 7 bases aligning to TRBD2. The germline V gene encodes CDR1 SGDLS and CDR2 YYNGEE. V lost 3 bases, J lost 4 bases, and 10 bases stayed unmatched. CDR3 length: 16 residues. DNA of the CDR3: TGTGCCAGCAGCGATCTAGCGGATGGGGCTTACAATGAGCAGTTCTTC. This translates into CASSDLADGAYNEQFF.

This chain links TRBV29-1 with TRBJ2-7; D gene unclear. The CDR3 totals 12 residues. Trimming took off 5 bases at V and 4 bases at J, with 12 bases between the two ends. CDR1 and CDR2 from the germline V gene are SQVTM and ANQGSEA. The CDR3 protein is CSVSDPIYEQYF. CDR3 coding DNA: TGCAGCGTTTCGGATCCTATTTACGAGCAGTACTTC.

A few counts support this clonotype. The chain combines TRBV4-3 with TRBJ2-7; D may be TRBD1 (6 bases). V lost 0 bases and J 3 bases, leaving 15 bases between the germline ends. Looked up from germline, CDR1 is LGHNA and CDR2 is YSLEER. The CDR3 loop spans 16 amino acids. The CDR3 sequence: CASSQDPRTVSYEQYF. CDR3 DNA sequence: TGCGCCAGCAGCCAAGACCCTAGGACAGTTAGCTACGAGCAGTACTTC.

The chain employs TRBV7-2 and TRBJ1-6; possibly TRBD1 for D (6 bases). V lost 5 bases to trimming and J lost 6 bases, with 14 bases between them. Germline V gives CDR1 SGHTA, CDR2 FQGNSA. CDR3 length: 15 amino acids. The CDR3 reads CASSPVGAFNSPLHF. The DNA of the CDR3 is TGTGCCAGCAGCCCGGTGGGGGCCTTTAATTCACCCCTCCACTTT.

In its sample, this clonotype was seen a few times. This rearrangement joins TRBV5-1 to TRBJ2-5, with TRBD2 as a possible D gene (5 bases). Germline CDR1 and CDR2: SGHRS and YFSETQ. Trimming stripped 8 bases from V and 5 bases from J, with 22 bases between. The CDR3 contains 15 residues. The CDR3 is CASVDGWRPGETQYF. The DNA for the CDR3 is TGCGCCAGTGTAGATGGTTGGCGTCCGGGGGAGACCCAGTACTTC.

In its sample, this clonotype was seen a few times. CDR3 DNA sequence: TGTGCCAGCAGTTCGGGACGGAGGGGGGAGACCCAGTACTTC. Its protein is CASSSGRRGETQYF. The rearrangement uses TRBV27 and TRBJ2-5; possibly TRBD1 or TRBD2 for D (6 bases each). This CDR3 has 14 residues. Germline CDR1 is MNHEY and CDR2 is SMNVEV (reference sequence). Trimming shortened V by 4 bases and J by 5 bases, and 14 bases separated the two germline ends.

This clonotype was detected only a few times. The V call is TRBV7-2, the J call TRBJ2-3, with D unresolved. V was shortened by 3 bases and J by 6 bases, with 16 bases between the two germline ends. Germline lookup yields CDR1 SGHTA and CDR2 FQGNSA. The CDR3 is made up of 15 amino acids. The CDR3 coding sequence is TGTGCCAGCAGCTTCCTACGGCCCCGTGGGGATACGCAGTATTTT. Protein: CASSFLRPRGDTQYF.